The 30 T cell receptor beta chains below all came from one sample that was sequenced in a study of control samples from healthy donors and cancer patients. Measured with immunoSEQ multiplex PCR; TCRdb has only the in-frame clones, and not every one. The table includes tens of thousands of clones, 92% detected once. The specimen sequenced was blood. These TCRs come from a woman in her forties or fifties in good health.

The table lists this clone with a count of one. The J gene is TRBJ1-5, the V gene TRBV29-1, with unresolved D. Germline V lookup: CDR1 SQVTM, CDR2 ANQGSEA. CDR3 length equals 12 residues. The ends were cut back, 6 bases at V and 9 bases at J, with 15 bases in the middle. The CDR3 DNA sequence: TGCAGCGTGGGCTCAGATATGGGGCCCCAGCATTTT. This codes for CSVGSDMGPQHF.

This rearrangement joins TRBV5-4 to TRBJ1-4; 8 positions match TRBD1. The J segment lost 3 bases and the V segment lost 0 bases, leaving 1 base of the junction unmatched. This CDR3 comprises 15 residues. Germline loops: CDR1 SGHNT, CDR2 YYREEE (reference sequence). CDR3 amino acids: CASSLGDRPNEKLFF. The CDR3 coding sequence is TGTGCCAGCAGCTTGGGGGACAGGCCTAATGAAAAACTGTTTTTT.

The chain employs TRBV7-9 and TRBJ2-7; D tentatively fits TRBD1 or TRBD2 (5 bases each). Trimming pared 1 base from V and 5 bases from J, leaving 9 bases between. The germline CDR1 and CDR2 sequences are SEHNR and FQNEAQ (reference sequence). This CDR3 has 13 amino acids. CDR3: CASSLGGDDEQYF. Written as DNA, the CDR3 is TGTGCCAGCAGCTTAGGAGGGGACGACGAGCAGTACTTC.

V gene TRBV18 combines with J gene TRBJ1-6; maybe TRBD1 (6 bases). Germline V gene sequence: CDR1 KGHSH, CDR2 LQKENI. This CDR3 has 15 residues. V was trimmed by 6 bases and J by 0 bases, leaving 9 bases between them. CDR3 sequence (DNA): TGTGCCAGCTCCATGGACAGCTCCTATAATTCACCCCTCCACTTT. It translates to CASSMDSSYNSPLHF.

This clone is a singleton in its sample. The V call is TRBV14, the J call TRBJ2-7, with D hard to call. V was shortened by 4 bases and J by 4 bases, with 11 bases between the two germline ends. Germline CDR1 reads SGHDN; CDR2 reads FVKESK. This CDR3 is built from 13 residues. CDR3 sequence reads: CASSLRVNYEQYF. DNA for the CDR3: TGTGCCAGCAGCCTCCGAGTGAATTACGAGCAGTACTTC.

This chain connects TRBV10-3 to TRBJ2-5; 7 bases are shared with TRBD1. This CDR3 region has 13 residues. Germline V gives CDR1 ENHRY, CDR2 SYGVKD. V lost 5 bases to trimming and J lost 5 bases; unmatched junction nucleotides: 5. The CDR3 spells CAISTGAGETQYF. The CDR3 DNA follows: TGTGCCATCAGTACAGGGGCTGGCGAGACCCAGTACTTC.

This rearrangement joins TRBV2 to TRBJ1-1, with 9 bases aligning to TRBD1. Trimming cost V 5 bases and J 5 bases; bases outside gene matches: 6. Germline V lookup: CDR1 SNHLY, CDR2 FYNNEI. The CDR3 spans 14 residues. This CDR3 reads CASSPGTGYTEAFF. CDR3 bases: TGTGCCAGCAGTCCCGGGACAGGGTATACTGAAGCTTTCTTT.

The J gene is TRBJ1-2, the V gene TRBV20-1; D is uncertain. Germline V CDR1 and CDR2: DFQATT, SNEGSKA (reference sequence). The CDR3 totals 14 residues. Trimming stripped 3 bases from V and 3 bases from J, with 14 bases between. CDR3 nucleotides: TGCAGTGCTAGTAGCCGGGCCCCATACTATGGCTACACCTTC. This translates into CSASSRAPYYGYTF.

V usage is TRBV29-1 and J usage is TRBJ2-7, with 8 nucleotides matching TRBD1. The CDR3 extends over 12 amino acids. The V and J ends lost 5 bases and 2 bases, in that order; junction bases with no gene match: 2. CDR1 and CDR2 from the germline V gene are SQVTM and ANQGSEA. As DNA, the CDR3 is TGCAGCGTTCGACAGGGGACCTACGAGCAGTACTTC. Translating gives CSVRQGTYEQYF.

The chain has TRBV29-1 and TRBJ2-3; 7 positions match TRBD2. Germline V gene data show CDR1 as SQVTM and CDR2 as ANQGSEA. The CDR3 covers 12 residues. Trimming removed 7 bases from V and 6 bases from J; junction bases left unmatched: 7. The chain's CDR3 is CSAGPGGDTQYF. As DNA, the CDR3 is TGCAGCGCCGGGCCGGGAGGTGATACGCAGTATTTT.

This chain's CDR3 is CASSQGGAPYGYTF. CDR3 nucleotides: TGTGCCAGCAGCCAAGGGGGGGCCCCCTATGGCTACACCTTC. This chain links TRBV3-1 (or the pseudogene TRBV3-2) with TRBJ1-2; D possibly corresponds to TRBD1 (6 bases). This CDR3 is built from 14 residues. Trimming removed 1 base at V and 4 bases at J, with 10 bases between. CDR1 is LGHDT, CDR2 YNNKEL, per germline (reference sequence).

The chain uses TRBV6-6 and TRBJ2-7; possibly TRBD1 for D (6 bases). CDR3 length: 16 residues. In germline, CDR1 is MNHNY, CDR2 SVGAGI (reference sequence). Trimming shortened V by 5 bases and J by 2 bases, and 19 bases separated the two germline ends. The CDR3 sequence: CASSTRPGQLPYEQYF. CDR3 coding DNA: TGTGCCAGCAGTACTCGGCCAGGACAGCTGCCCTACGAGCAGTACTTC.

This chain joins TRBV28 and TRBJ1-4, with unresolved D. The germline V and J ends were trimmed by 5 bases and 5 bases, with 6 bases remaining between them. This CDR3 is built from 12 residues. Germline lookup yields CDR1 MDHEN and CDR2 SYDVKM. The CDR3 coding sequence is TGTGCCAGCAGTCCACAAAATGAAAAACTGTTTTTT. Its translation: CASSPQNEKLFF.

The chain employs TRBV19 and TRBJ2-3; D is possibly TRBD1 or TRBD2 (6 bases each). Germline CDR1 reads LNHDA; CDR2 reads SQIVND (reference sequence). This CDR3 spans 18 amino acids. The ends were cut back, 3 bases at V and 2 bases at J, with 21 bases in the middle. The CDR3 DNA is TGTGCCAGTAGTATGGGACTGACAGGATCCCCTGTCACAGATACGCAGTATTTT. Protein sequence: CASSMGLTGSPVTDTQYF.

This clone came up once. J is TRBJ1-2 and V is TRBV13; TRBD1 might be the D (6 bases). Trimming pared 7 bases from V and 4 bases from J, leaving 16 bases between. The CDR3 contains 14 residues. The germline V gene encodes CDR1 PRHDT and CDR2 FYEKMQ (reference sequence). The CDR3 sequence is CASTTSQGPYGYTF. For the CDR3, the DNA is TGTGCCAGCACAACCTCACAGGGCCCCTATGGCTACACCTTC.

V is TRBV9 and J is TRBJ1-1; TRBD1 is a possible D gene (6 bases). Trimming took off 1 base at V and 2 bases at J, with 12 bases between the two ends. Germline lookup yields CDR1 SGDLS and CDR2 YYNGEE. CDR3 length: 15 residues. The CDR3 loop reads CASSVITGGNTEAFF. For the CDR3, the DNA is TGTGCCAGCAGCGTAATAACGGGGGGCAACACTGAAGCTTTCTTT.

This chain connects TRBV3-1 (or the pseudogene TRBV3-2) to TRBJ2-1; D ambiguous. CDR1 is LGHDT, CDR2 YNNKEL, per germline (reference sequence). The CDR3 length is 14 residues. The V gene lost 0 bases and the J gene lost 2 bases, with 5 bases spanning the gap. DNA for the CDR3: TGTGCCAGCAGCCAAGATGGGCCCTACAATGAGCAGTTCTTC. Protein product: CASSQDGPYNEQFF.

The chain uses TRBV5-1 and TRBJ1-2; no reliable D call. V shed 7 bases and J shed 2 bases, with 12 bases lying between them. The CDR3 is made up of 13 amino acids. Germline V lookup: CDR1 SGHRS, CDR2 YFSETQ. CDR3 sequence: CASDRDGNYGYTF. CDR3 nucleotides: TGCGCCAGCGACCGGGATGGGAACTATGGCTACACCTTC.

J is TRBJ1-1 and V is TRBV5-6; perhaps TRBD1 as D (5 bases). Germline CDR1 is SGHDT and CDR2 is YYEEEE. V was clipped by 0 bases and J by 1 base, with 7 bases between them. The CDR3 has 14 amino acids. The DNA for the CDR3 is TGTGCCAGCAGCTTGGCTGGGGGGAACACTGAAGCTTTCTTT. Translated: CASSLAGGNTEAFF.

The chain has TRBV19 and TRBJ2-1; TRBD1 might be the D (5 bases). This CDR3 has 16 amino acids. V shed 6 bases and J shed 1 base, with 16 bases lying between them. The germline V gene encodes CDR1 LNHDA and CDR2 SQIVND (reference sequence). CDR3 sequence (DNA): TGTGCCAGTAGGAAAGAAGGGGATCGATCCTACAATGAGCAGTTCTTC. Its protein product is CASRKEGDRSYNEQFF.

The chain has TRBV19 and TRBJ1-1; D is perhaps TRBD1 (5 bases). The CDR3 consists of 11 residues. The V gene's germline CDR1 is LNHDA and CDR2 SQIVND (reference sequence). V lost 3 bases to trimming and J lost 12 bases, with 11 bases between them. CDR3 sequence reads: CASSIQGGSFF. The CDR3 DNA reads as TGTGCCAGTAGTATCCAGGGCGGGTCTTTCTTT.

V and J are TRBV6-6 and TRBJ1-5, with D possibly being TRBD1 (6 bases). V lost 7 bases, J lost 6 bases, and 13 bases lay in between. CDR3 size: 13 residues. Germline loops: CDR1 MNHNY, CDR2 SVGAGI (reference sequence). The CDR3 loop reads CASKPGQGQPQHF. The CDR3 DNA is TGTGCCAGCAAACCGGGACAAGGTCAGCCCCAGCATTTT.

This clone was seen just once. The chain recombines TRBV9 with TRBJ2-3, with TRBD1 matching 9 bases. CDR3 length equals 14 residues. V dropped 3 bases and J dropped 4; count of bases not matched to a gene: 3. CDR1 is SGDLS and CDR2 is YYNGEE in the germline V gene. CDR3 DNA sequence: TGTGCCAGCAGCGACGGGACAGGGTCAGATACGCAGTATTTT. Encoded protein: CASSDGTGSDTQYF.

The chain links TRBV11-2 to TRBJ1-2, with 7 bases identical to TRBD1. This CDR3 is built from 17 residues. The germline V gene encodes CDR1 SGHAT and CDR2 FQNNGV. The V gene end was trimmed by 2 bases and the J gene end by 4 bases; junction bases not matched to a gene: 13. CDR3 protein: CASSLLRGQGGSYGYTF. The CDR3 DNA is TGTGCCAGCAGCTTACTCCGGGGACAAGGGGGCTCCTATGGCTACACCTTC.

The chain couples TRBV28 to TRBJ1-5, with D possibly TRBD1 on 6 matching bases. Germline CDR1 and CDR2: MDHEN and SYDVKM. Trimming left V 6 bases short and J 6 bases short, with 15 bases between. The CDR3 is 14 amino acids. The CDR3 DNA is TGTGCCAGCAGGAATTTAGGGGGATCTCAGCCCCAGCATTTT. It translates to CASRNLGGSQPQHF. The full variable domain, rest sourced from reference TRBV28 and TRBJ1-5, is DVKVTQSSRYLVKRTGEKVFLECVQDMDHENMFWYRQDPGLGLRLIYFSYDVKMKEKGDIPEGYSVSREKKERFSLILESASTNQTSMYLCASRNLGGSQPQHFGDGTRLSIL.

This clone showed up just a few times. The chain links TRBV2 to TRBJ2-7; D is tentatively TRBD1 or TRBD2 (5 bases each). The CDR3 has 15 residues. Germline CDR1 SNHLY, CDR2 FYNNEI. The V and J ends lost 4 bases and 0 bases respectively, with 13 bases between them. CDR3 in DNA: TGTGCCAGCAGTGTATCAAGAGGGGTCTCCTACGAGCAGTACTTC. Amino acids: CASSVSRGVSYEQYF. Full variable domain (missing parts from reference TRBV2 and TRBJ2-7): EPEVTQTPSHQVTQMGQEVILRCVPISNHLYFYWYRQILGQKVEFLVSFYNNEISEKSEIFDDQFSVERPDGSNFTLKIRSTKLEDSAMYFCASSVSRGVSYEQYFGPGTRLTVT.

This clone has only one observation. J is TRBJ1-5 and V is TRBV6-2 or TRBV6-3, with TRBD1 matching over 7 bases. Germline CDR1 is MNHEY and CDR2 is SVGEGT. The ends lost 2 bases at V and 0 bases at J; junction bases unmatched: 7. This CDR3 is 17 amino acids long. As DNA, the CDR3 is TGTGCCAGCAGTTACGACAGGGTCCCCATTAGCAATCAGCCCCAGCATTTT. Translated: CASSYDRVPISNQPQHF.

J is TRBJ1-3 and V is TRBV5-6; D unresolved. Germline CDR1 is SGHDT and CDR2 is YYEEEE. Trimming cost V 3 bases and J 3 bases, with 10 bases left between them. The CDR3 extends over 14 amino acids. The CDR3 loop is CASSSDGVGNTIYF. For the CDR3, the DNA is TGTGCCAGCAGCTCGGATGGTGTTGGAAACACCATATATTTT. The whole variable domain, filled in from reference TRBV5-6 and TRBJ1-3, reads DAGVTQSPTHLIKTRGQQVTLRCSPKSGHDTVSWYQQALGQGPQFIFQYYEEEERQRGNFPDRFSGHQFPNYSSELNVNALLLGDSALYLCASSSDGVGNTIYFGEGSWLTVV.

The chain joins TRBV18 to TRBJ2-3; 9 nucleotides align to TRBD1. The CDR3 length is 17 residues. Germline-derived CDR1 and CDR2 are KGHSH and LQKENI. V was pared by 3 bases and J by 4 bases, with 11 bases of the junction left unmatched. The chain's CDR3 is CASSPPRTGGFPDTQYF. CDR3 coding DNA: TGTGCCAGCTCACCCCCCCGAACAGGGGGCTTCCCAGATACGCAGTATTTT.

This clone appeared a single time. The genes are TRBV28 and TRBJ1-1; 9 bases are shared with TRBD1. Unmatched junction bases numbered 9, after V lost 5 bases and J lost 5 bases. The CDR3 is made up of 15 amino acids. CDR1 is MDHEN and CDR2 is SYDVKM in the germline V gene. CDR3 coding DNA: TGTGCCAGCAGTCCGTCGACAGGGGGGGTAACTGAAGCTTTCTTT. Translated: CASSPSTGGVTEAFF.